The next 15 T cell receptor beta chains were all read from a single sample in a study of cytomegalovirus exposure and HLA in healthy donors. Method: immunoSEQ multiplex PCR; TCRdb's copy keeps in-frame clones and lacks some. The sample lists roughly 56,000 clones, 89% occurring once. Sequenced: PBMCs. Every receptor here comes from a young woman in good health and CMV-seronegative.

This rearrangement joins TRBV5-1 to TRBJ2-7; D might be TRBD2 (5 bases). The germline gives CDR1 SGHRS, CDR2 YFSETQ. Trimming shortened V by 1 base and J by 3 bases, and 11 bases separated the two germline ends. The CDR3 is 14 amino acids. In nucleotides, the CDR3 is TGCGCCAGCAGCTTGAGCGGCGGAAACTACGAGCAGTACTTC. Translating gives CASSLSGGNYEQYF.

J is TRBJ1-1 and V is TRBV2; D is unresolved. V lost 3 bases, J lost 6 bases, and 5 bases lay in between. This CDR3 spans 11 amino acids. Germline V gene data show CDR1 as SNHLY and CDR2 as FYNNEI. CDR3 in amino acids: CASSEYSEAFF. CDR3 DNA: TGTGCCAGCAGTGAGTATTCTGAAGCTTTCTTT.

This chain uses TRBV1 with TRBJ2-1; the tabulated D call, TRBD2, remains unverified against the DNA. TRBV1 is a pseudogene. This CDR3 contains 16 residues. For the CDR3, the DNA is TGCACCAGCAGCCAGGTTAGCGGGGGGGCCAGTCGTGAGCAGTTCTTC. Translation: CTSSQVSGGASREQFF.

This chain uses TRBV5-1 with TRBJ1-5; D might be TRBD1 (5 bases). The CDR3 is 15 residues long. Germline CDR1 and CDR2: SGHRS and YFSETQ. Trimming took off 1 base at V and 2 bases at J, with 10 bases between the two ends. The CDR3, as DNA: TGCGCCAGCAGCTTGACAACAGGCGGCAATCAGCCCCAGCATTTT. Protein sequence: CASSLTTGGNQPQHF.

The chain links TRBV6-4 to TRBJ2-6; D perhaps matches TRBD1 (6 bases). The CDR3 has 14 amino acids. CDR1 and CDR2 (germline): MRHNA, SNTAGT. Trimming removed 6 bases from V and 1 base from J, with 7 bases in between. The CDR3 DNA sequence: TGTGCCAGCAGCAGGGGATCTGGGGCCAACGTCCTGACTTTC. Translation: CASSRGSGANVLTF.

The chain's CDR3 is CASSLGQGLEAFF. CDR3 DNA sequence: TGTGCCAGCAGTTTAGGGCAGGGGCTTGAAGCTTTCTTT. The chain uses TRBV27 and TRBJ1-1; TRBD1 is a possible D gene (6 bases). Germline-derived CDR1 and CDR2 are MNHEY and SMNVEV (reference sequence). Trimming cost V 2 bases and J 7 bases, with 11 bases left between them. This CDR3 is 13 amino acids long.

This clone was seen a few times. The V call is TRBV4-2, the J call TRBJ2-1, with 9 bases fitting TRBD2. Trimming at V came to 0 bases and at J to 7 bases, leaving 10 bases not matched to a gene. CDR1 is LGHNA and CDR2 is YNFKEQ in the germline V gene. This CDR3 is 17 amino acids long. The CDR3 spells CASSQDVVLAGSNEQFF. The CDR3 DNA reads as TGTGCCAGCAGCCAAGATGTGGTGCTAGCGGGGTCGAATGAGCAGTTCTTC.

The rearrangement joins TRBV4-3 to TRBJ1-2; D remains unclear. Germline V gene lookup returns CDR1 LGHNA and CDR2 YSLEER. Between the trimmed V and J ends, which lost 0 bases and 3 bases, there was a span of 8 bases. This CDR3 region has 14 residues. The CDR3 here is CASSQDRPHYGYTF. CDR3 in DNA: TGCGCCAGCAGCCAAGATCGTCCCCACTATGGCTACACCTTC.

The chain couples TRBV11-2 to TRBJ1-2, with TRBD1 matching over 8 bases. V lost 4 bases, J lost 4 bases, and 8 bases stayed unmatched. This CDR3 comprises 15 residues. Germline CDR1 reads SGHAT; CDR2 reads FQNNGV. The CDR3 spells CASSSIHRGTYGYTF. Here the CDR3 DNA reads TGTGCCAGCAGCTCAATCCACAGGGGGACCTATGGCTACACCTTC.

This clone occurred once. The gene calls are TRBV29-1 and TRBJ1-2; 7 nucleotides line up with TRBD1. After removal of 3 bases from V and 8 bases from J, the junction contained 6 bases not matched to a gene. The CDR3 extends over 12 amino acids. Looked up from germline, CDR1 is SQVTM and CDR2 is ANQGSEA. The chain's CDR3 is CSVDQGGWGYTF. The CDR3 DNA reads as TGCAGCGTTGACCAGGGGGGTTGGGGCTACACCTTC. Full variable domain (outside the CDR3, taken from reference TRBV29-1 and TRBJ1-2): SAVISQKPSRDICQRGTSLTIQCQVDSQVTMMFWYRQQPGQSLTLIATANQGSEATYESGFVIDKFPISRPNLTFSTLTVSNMSPEDSSIYLCSVDQGGWGYTFGSGTRLTVV.

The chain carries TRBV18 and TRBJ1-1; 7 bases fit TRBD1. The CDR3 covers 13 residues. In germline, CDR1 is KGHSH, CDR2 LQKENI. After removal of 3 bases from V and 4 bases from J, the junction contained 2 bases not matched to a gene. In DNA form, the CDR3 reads TGTGCCAGCTCACCGACAGGGTTCACTGAAGCTTTCTTT. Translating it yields CASSPTGFTEAFF.

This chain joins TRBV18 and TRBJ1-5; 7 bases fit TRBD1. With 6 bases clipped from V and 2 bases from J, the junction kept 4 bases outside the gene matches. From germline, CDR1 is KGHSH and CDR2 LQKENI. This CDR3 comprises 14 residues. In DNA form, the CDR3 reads TGTGCCAGCTCCCAAACAGGGGGCAATCAGCCCCAGCATTTT. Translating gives CASSQTGGNQPQHF.

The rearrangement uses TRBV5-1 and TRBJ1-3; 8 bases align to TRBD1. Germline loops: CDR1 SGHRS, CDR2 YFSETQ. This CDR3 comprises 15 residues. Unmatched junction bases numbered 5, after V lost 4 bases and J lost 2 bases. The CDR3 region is CASSPGQGTGNTIYF. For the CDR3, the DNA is TGCGCCAGCAGCCCAGGACAGGGAACTGGAAACACCATATATTTT.

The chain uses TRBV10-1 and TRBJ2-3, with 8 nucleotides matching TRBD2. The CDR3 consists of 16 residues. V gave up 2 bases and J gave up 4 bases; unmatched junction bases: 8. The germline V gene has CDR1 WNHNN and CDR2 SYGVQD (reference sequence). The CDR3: CASSEPGGSGPDTQYF. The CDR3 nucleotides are TGCGCCAGCAGTGAGCCGGGGGGGTCGGGGCCAGATACGCAGTATTTT.

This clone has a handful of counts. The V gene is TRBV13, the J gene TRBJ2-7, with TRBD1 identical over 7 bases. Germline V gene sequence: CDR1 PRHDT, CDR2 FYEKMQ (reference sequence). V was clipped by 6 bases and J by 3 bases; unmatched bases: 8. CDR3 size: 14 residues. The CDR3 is CASSGGRGNYEQYF. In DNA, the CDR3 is TGTGCCAGCAGTGGAGGCAGGGGGAACTACGAGCAGTACTTC.